This T cell receptor (beta chain) originates from a study of T cells in Graves' hyperthyroidism and ophthalmopathy. The sample holds many counts of this clonotype. As yet, its antigen is unknown. Whole-study findings and limits: Also found in blood were most expanded thyroid clonotypes above 0.001.

The CDR3 runs 18 residues. V was clipped by 0 bases and J by 3 bases, with 18 bases between them. CDR1 SGHAT and CDR2 FQNNGV come from the germline V gene. Amplified TCR beta CDR3 regions came from RNA transcripts. HTBI primers drove first-round RT-PCR of the TCR CDR3. TCRdb re-called the multiplex PCR reads through MiXCR, storing one row per CDR3 protein. This table has under 350,000 distinct CDR3 sequences, 15% to 20% appearing once. This clonotype was sampled from a woman in her fifties or sixties with Graves' hyperthyroidism. The chain employs TRBV11-2 and TRBJ2-1, with a possible D match to TRBD2 (7 bases). Sequences were obtained from blood. The CDR3 region is CASSLDGGAGAIYNEQFF. CDR3 DNA sequence: TGTGCCAGCAGCTTAGACGGTGGGGCGGGGGCCATCTACAATGAGCAGTTCTTC.